This T cell receptor (beta chain) was recorded in a study of identical twins. Findings and limits, study-wide: Insertions were fewer in abundant cord blood beta clonotypes, whereas memory repertoires showed none of this pattern. Invariant T cells like MAIT and iNKT could partly confound the zero-insertion analyses. Modelling underestimated the level of out-of-frame TCR alpha sharing observed in monozygotic twins.

Germline values: CDR1 LGHDT, CDR2 YNNKEL (reference sequence). The CDR3 loop spans 15 amino acids. V was pared by 7 bases and J by 0 bases, with 4 bases of the junction left unmatched. The sample holds a few counts of this clonotype. Its antigen is undetermined. Each cDNA held unique molecular identifiers, and template switching gave it a universal primer site. One entry per CDR3 protein, called by TCRdb with MiXCR from the 5' RACE reads. The repertoire holds about 530,000 distinct CDR3 sequences, with over 12% as singletons. These same data were also listed under a study on yellow fever vaccine responses in identical twins.

The chain is built from TRBV3-1 and TRBJ2-2, with 8 bases identical to TRBD2. Sequenced: CD4+ T cells sorted from blood. The TCR sequence derives from a woman under 30 in good health. The CDR3 spells CASTTSGANTGELFF. CDR3 DNA: TGTGCCAGCACCACTAGCGGCGCGAACACCGGGGAGCTGTTTTTT.